The sequence of this T cell receptor beta chain was determined in a study of CD8 T cells in ankylosing spondylitis. Study-level results: For ankylosing spondylitis blood, a TCR beta motif of seven to nine highly homologous variants appeared characteristic. The authors reported significant enrichment of disease-linked clones in matched ankylosing spondylitis synovial fluid. CD8+ disease-linked clones were present at relatively low frequencies in blood.

By quantitative 5'-RACE with molecular barcodes, the TCR beta libraries were made. TCRdb redid the calling of the 5' RACE reads with MiXCR, one entry per CDR3 protein. The sample shows roughly 440,000 distinct CDR3 sequences, 15% to 20% of them seen only once. CDR3 length equals 13 residues. V lost 3 bases and J lost 4, with 10 bases in between. In this sample, this clonotype turned up a few times. Its target is not known. This sequence joins TRBV12-3 or TRBV12-4 and TRBJ2-7; D gene uncertain. The TCR sequence derives from a male donor with ankylosing spondylitis. Source material: blood, either unsorted or a sorted T cell fraction (not recorded which). The CDR3 nucleotides read TGTGCCAGCAGTTTTAAGCTCCGGTACGAGCAGTACTTC. Translating gives CASSFKLRYEQYF.